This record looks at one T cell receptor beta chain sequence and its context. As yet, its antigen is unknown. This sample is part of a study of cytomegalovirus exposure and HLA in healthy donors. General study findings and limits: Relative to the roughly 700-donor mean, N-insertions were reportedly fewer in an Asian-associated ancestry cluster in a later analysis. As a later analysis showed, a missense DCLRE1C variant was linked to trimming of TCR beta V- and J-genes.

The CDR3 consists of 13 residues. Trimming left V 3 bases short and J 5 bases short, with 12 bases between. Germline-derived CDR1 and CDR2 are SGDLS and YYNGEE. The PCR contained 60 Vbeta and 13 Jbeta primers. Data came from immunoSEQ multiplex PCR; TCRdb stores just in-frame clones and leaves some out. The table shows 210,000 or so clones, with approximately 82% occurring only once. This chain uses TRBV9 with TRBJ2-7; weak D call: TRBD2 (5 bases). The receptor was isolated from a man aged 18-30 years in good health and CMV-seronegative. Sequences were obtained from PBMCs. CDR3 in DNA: TGTGCCAGCAGCGCGGACTTGGGGAACGAGCAGTACTTC. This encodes CASSADLGNEQYF.